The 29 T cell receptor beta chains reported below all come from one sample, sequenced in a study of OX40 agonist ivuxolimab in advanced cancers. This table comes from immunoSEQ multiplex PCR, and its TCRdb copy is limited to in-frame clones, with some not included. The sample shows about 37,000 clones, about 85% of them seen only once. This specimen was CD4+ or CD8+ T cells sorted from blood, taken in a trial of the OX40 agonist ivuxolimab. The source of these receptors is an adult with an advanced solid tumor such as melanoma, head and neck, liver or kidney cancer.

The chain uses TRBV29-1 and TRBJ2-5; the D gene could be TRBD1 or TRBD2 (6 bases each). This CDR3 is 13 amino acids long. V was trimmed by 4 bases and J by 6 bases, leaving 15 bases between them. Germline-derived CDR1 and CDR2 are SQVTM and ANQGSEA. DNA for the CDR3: TGCAGCGTTGCTATGGGGGGCGGTAAGACCCAGTACTTC. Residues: CSVAMGGGKTQYF.

The CDR3 DNA is TGTGCCAGCAGTGAAGATTGGCGGGTTCGGGAGACCCAGTACTTC. It is translated as CASSEDWRVRETQYF. The chain employs TRBV6-1 and TRBJ2-5; a possible D gene is TRBD2 (5 bases). V lost 1 base to trimming and J lost 5 bases, with 14 bases between them. This CDR3 is built from 15 residues. The germline V gene has CDR1 MNHNS and CDR2 SASEGT.

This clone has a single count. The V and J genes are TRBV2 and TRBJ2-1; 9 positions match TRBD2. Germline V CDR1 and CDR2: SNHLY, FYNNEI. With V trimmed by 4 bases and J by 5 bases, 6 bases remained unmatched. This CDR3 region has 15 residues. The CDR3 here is CASSGKAGGNNEQFF. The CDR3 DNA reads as TGTGCCAGCAGTGGCAAAGCGGGAGGCAACAATGAGCAGTTCTTC.

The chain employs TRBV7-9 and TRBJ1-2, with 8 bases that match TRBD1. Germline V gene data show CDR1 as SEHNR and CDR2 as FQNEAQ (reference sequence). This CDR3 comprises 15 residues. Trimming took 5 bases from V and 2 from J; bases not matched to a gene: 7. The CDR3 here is CASSRGQGGNYGYTF. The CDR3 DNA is TGTGCCAGCAGCCGAGGACAGGGAGGGAACTATGGCTACACCTTC. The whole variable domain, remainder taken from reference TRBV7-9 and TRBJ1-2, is DTGVSQNPRHKITKRGQNVTFRCDPISEHNRLYWYRQTLGQGPEFLTYFQNEAQLEKSRLLSDRFSAERPKGSFSTLEIQRTEQGDSAMYLCASSRGQGGNYGYTFGSGTRLTVV.

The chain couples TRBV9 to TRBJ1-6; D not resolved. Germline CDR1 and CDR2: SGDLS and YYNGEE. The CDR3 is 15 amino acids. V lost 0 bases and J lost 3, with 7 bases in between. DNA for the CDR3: TGTGCCAGCAGCGTAGAGGGCCACTATAATTCACCCCTCCACTTT. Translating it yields CASSVEGHYNSPLHF.

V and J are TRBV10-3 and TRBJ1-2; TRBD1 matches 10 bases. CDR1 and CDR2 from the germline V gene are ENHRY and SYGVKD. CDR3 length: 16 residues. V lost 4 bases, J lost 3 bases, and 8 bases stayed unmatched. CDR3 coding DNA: TGTGCCATCAGTGCCGACAGGGGGCGCCGAGACTATGGCTACACCTTC. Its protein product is CAISADRGRRDYGYTF.

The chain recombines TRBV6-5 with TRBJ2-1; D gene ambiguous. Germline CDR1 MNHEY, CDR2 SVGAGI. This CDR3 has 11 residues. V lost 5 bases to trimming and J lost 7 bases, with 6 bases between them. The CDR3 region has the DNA TGTGCCAGCAGTGAATTAAATGAGCAGTTCTTC. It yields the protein CASSELNEQFF.

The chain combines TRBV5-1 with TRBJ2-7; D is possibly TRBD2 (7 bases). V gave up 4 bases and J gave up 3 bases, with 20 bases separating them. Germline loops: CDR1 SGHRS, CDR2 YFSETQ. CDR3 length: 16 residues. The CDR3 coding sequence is TGCGCCAGCAGCCCGGAGGGGGACTATAATGTCTACGAGCAGTACTTC. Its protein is CASSPEGDYNVYEQYF.

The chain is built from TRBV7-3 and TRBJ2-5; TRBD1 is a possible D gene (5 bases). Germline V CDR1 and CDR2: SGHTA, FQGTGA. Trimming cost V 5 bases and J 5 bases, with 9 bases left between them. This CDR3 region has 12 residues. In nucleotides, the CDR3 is TGTGCCAGCAGCCGGCCAGGGGAGACCCAGTACTTC. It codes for CASSRPGETQYF.

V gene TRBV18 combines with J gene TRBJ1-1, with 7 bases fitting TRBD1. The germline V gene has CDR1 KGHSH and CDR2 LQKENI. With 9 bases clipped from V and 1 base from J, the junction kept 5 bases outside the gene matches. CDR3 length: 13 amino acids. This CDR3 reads CASETGPNTEAFF. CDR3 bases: TGTGCCAGTGAGACAGGGCCGAACACTGAAGCTTTCTTT.

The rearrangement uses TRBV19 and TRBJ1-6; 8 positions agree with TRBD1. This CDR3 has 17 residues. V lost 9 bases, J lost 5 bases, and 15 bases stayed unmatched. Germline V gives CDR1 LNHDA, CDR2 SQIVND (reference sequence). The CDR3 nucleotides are TGTGCCAGCTCAGCCTCGGGACAGGCCATCCATAATTCACCCCTCCACTTT. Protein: CASSASGQAIHNSPLHF. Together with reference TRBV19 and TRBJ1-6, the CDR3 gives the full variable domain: DGGITQSPKYLFRKEGQNVTLSCEQNLNHDAMYWYRQDPGQGLRLIYYSQIVNDFQKGDIAEGYSVSREKKESFPLTVTSAQKNPTAFYLCASSASGQAIHNSPLHFGNGTRLTVT.

CDR3 DNA: TGCAGCGTTGTTCTACGGACTAGCATGCAGCGGAGCTCCTACAATGAGCAGTTCTTC. Translated, it gives CSVVLRTSMQRSSYNEQFF. J is TRBJ2-1 and V is TRBV29-1, with TRBD2 matching 8 bases. The CDR3 extends over 19 amino acids. V lost 4 bases, J lost 0 bases, and 17 bases stayed unmatched. CDR1 is SQVTM, CDR2 ANQGSEA, per germline.

The CDR3 DNA reads TGTGCCAGCGGCGGTGACTTCGGGAACACTGAAGCTTTCTTT. Translating it yields CASGGDFGNTEAFF. V gene TRBV2 combines with J gene TRBJ1-1, with unresolved D. The CDR3 has 14 residues. CDR1 is SNHLY, CDR2 FYNNEI, per germline. The V end lost 8 bases, the J end lost 1 base, and 14 bases lay between the germline ends.

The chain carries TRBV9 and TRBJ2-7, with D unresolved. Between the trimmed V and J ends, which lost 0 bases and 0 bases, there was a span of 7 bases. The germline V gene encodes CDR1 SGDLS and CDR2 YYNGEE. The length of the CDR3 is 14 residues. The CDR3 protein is CASSVGMTSYEQYF. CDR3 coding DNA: TGTGCCAGCAGCGTAGGTATGACCTCCTACGAGCAGTACTTC. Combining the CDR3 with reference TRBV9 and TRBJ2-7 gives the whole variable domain DSGVTQTPKHLITATGQRVTLRCSPRSGDLSVYWYQQSLDQGLQFLIQYYNGEERAKGNILERFSAQQFPDLHSELNLSSLELGDSALYFCASSVGMTSYEQYFGPGTRLTVT.

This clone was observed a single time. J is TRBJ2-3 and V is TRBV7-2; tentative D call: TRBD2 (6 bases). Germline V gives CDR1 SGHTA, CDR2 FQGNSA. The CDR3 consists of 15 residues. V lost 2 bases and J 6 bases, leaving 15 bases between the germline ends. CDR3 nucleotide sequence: TGTGCCAGCAGCTTATACGGGGACTCCCCGGATACGCAGTATTTT. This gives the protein CASSLYGDSPDTQYF.

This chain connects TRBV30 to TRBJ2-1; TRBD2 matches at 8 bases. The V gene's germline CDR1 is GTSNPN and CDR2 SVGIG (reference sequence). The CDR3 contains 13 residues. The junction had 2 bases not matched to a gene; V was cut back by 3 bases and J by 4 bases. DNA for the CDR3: TGTGCCTGGAGGGCTAGCGGGTACAATGAGCAGTTCTTC. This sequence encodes CAWRASGYNEQFF.

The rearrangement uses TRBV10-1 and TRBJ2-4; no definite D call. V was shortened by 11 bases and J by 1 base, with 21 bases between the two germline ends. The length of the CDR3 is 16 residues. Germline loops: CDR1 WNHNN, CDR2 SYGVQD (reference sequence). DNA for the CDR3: TGCGCCGGACCCCTCCGTGAGGAGTTTGCCAAAAACATTCAGTACTTC. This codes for CAGPLREEFAKNIQYF.

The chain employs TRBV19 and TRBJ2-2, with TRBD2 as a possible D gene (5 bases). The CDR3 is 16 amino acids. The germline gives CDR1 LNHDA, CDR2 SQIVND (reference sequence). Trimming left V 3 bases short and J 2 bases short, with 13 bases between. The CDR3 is CASSIYGEPNTGELFF. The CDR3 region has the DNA TGTGCCAGTAGTATCTACGGGGAGCCAAACACCGGGGAGCTGTTTTTT.

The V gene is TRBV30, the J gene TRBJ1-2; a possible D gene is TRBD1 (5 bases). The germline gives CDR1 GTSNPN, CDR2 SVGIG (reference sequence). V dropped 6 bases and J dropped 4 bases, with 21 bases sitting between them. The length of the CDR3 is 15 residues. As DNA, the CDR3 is TGTGCCTGTCGAGGCGGGACCTATTTAGGCTATGGCTACACCTTC. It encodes CACRGGTYLGYGYTF.

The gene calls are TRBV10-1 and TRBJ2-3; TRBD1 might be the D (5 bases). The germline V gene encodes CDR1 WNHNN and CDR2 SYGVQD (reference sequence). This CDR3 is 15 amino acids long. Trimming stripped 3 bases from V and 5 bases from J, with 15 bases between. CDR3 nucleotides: TGCGCCAGCAGTGAAGGCAGTCAAAGGGGAGATACGCAGTATTTT. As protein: CASSEGSQRGDTQYF.

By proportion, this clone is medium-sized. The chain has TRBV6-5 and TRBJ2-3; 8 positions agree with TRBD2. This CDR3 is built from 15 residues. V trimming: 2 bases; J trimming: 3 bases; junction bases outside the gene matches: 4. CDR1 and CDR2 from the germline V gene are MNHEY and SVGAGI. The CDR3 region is CASSYVVAGTDTQYF. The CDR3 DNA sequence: TGTGCCAGCAGTTACGTGGTAGCGGGGACAGATACGCAGTATTTT.

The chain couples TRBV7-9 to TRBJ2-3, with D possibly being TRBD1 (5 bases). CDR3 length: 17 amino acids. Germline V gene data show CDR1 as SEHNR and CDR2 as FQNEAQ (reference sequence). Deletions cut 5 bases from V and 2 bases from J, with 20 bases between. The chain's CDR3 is CASSIGVRPDDTDTQYF. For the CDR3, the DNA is TGTGCCAGCAGCATAGGGGTCAGACCAGACGACACAGATACGCAGTATTTT.

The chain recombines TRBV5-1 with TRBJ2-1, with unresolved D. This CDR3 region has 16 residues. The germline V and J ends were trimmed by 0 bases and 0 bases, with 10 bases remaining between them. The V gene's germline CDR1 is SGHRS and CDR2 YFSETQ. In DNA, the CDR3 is TGCGCCAGCAGCTTGGTTGGGTCGAGCTCCTACAATGAGCAGTTCTTC. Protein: CASSLVGSSSYNEQFF.

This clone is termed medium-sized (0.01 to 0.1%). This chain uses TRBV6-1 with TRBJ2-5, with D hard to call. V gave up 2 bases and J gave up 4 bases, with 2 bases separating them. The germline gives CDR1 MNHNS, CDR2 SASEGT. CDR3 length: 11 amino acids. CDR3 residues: CASSETETQYF. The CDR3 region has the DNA TGTGCCAGCAGTGAAACAGAGACCCAGTACTTC.

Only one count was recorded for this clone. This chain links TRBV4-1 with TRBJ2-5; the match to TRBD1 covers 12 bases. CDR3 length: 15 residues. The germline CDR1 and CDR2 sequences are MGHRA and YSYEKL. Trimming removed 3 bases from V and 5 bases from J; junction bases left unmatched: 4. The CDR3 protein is CASSHGTGGGETQYF. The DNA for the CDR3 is TGCGCCAGCAGCCACGGGACAGGGGGCGGGGAGACCCAGTACTTC.

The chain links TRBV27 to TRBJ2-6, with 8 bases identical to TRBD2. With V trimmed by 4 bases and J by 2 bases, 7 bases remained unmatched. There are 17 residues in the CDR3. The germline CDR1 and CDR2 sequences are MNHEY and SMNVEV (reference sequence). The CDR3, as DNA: TGTGCCAGCAGTTCATCCCCCGGGGGGGCTGGGGCCAACGTCCTGACTTTC. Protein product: CASSSSPGGAGANVLTF. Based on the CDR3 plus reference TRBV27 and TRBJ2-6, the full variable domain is EAQVTQNPRYLITVTGKKLTVTCSQNMNHEYMSWYRQDPGLGLRQIYYSMNVEVTDKGDVPEGYKVSRKEKRNFPLILESPSPNQTSLYFCASSSSPGGAGANVLTFGAGSRLTVL.

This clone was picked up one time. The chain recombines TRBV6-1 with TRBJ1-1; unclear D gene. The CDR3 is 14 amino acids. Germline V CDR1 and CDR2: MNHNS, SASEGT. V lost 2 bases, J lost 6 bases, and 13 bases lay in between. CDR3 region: CASSESVAHSEAFF. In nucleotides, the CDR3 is TGTGCCAGCAGTGAAAGCGTAGCACACTCTGAAGCTTTCTTT.

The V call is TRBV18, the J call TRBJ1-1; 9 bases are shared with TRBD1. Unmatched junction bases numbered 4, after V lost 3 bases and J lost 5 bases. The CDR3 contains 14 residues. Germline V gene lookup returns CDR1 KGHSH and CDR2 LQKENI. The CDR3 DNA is TGTGCCAGCTCACCCGACAGGGGGATGACTGAAGCTTTCTTT. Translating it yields CASSPDRGMTEAFF.

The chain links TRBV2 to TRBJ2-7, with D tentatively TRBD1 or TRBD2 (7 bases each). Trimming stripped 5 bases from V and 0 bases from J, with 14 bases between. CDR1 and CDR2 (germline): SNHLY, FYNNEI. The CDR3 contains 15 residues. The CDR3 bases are TGTGCCAGCAGTTTACAGGGGAGGGCCTCCTACGAGCAGTACTTC. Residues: CASSLQGRASYEQYF.